This is a list of T cell receptor beta chains from one sample in a study of blood T cell repertoires in COVID-19. Here immunoSEQ multiplex PCR was the method, and the copy in TCRdb shows in-frame clones only, minus some. This sample yields about 89,000 clones, of which approximately 88% are seen a single time; approximately 0.5% belongs to the top ten. What was sequenced was peripheral blood. These receptor sequences come from a man between 60 and 70 years old with acute or convalescent COVID-19. Each CDR3 is given with its conserved first and last residue. D genes are given only for firm matches. Not all rows give a size; the values are once, few, many and, for expanded clones, a class.

V: TRBV5-6
J: TRBJ1-2
size: -
D: -
CDR3: CASSPPELSGGYTF
DNA: TGTGCCAGCAGCCCGCCGGAGTTATCTGGGGGCTACACCTTC

V: TRBV5-4
J: TRBJ2-2
size: -
D: TRBD1
CDR3: CASSWGQGRTGELFF
DNA: TGTGCCAGCAGCTGGGGACAGGGGCGCACCGGGGAGCTGTTTTTT

V: TRBV24-1
J: TRBJ2-7
size: -
D: TRBD1
CDR3: CATSDSGTGVYEQYF
DNA: TGTGCCACCAGTGATTCCGGGACAGGGGTCTACGAGCAGTACTTC

V: TRBV6-5
J: TRBJ1-2
size: -
D: -
CDR3: CASSYLANYGYTF
DNA: TGTGCCAGCAGTTACTTAGCTAACTATGGCTACACCTTC

V: TRBV6-5
J: TRBJ1-5
size: -
D: -
CDR3: CASRPIQGIGPQHF
DNA: TGTGCCAGCAGACCTATACAGGGAATTGGGCCCCAGCATTTT

V: TRBV10-3
J: TRBJ2-5
size: -
D: -
CDR3: CATLGTFQETQYF
DNA: TGTGCCACCCTCGGGACTTTCCAGGAGACCCAGTACTTC

V: TRBV7-3
J: TRBJ2-1
size: -
D: TRBD2
CDR3: CASSLNPGLAGGGEQFF
DNA: TGTGCCAGCAGCTTAAACCCGGGACTAGCGGGGGGAGGTGAGCAGTTCTTC

V: TRBV19
J: TRBJ1-2
size: -
D: TRBD1
CDR3: CASSRRTGGLNYGYTF
DNA: TGTGCCAGTAGTCGACGGACAGGGGGCCTGAACTATGGCTACACCTTC

V: TRBV27
J: TRBJ1-2
size: few
D: -
CDR3: CASSPSLGSLRGYTF
DNA: TGTGCCAGCAGTCCCAGCCTCGGGAGTTTACGGGGCTACACCTTC

V: TRBV20-1
J: TRBJ1-1
size: -
D: -
CDR3: CSVRANTEAFF
DNA: TGCAGTGTCAGGGCGAACACTGAAGCTTTCTTT

V: TRBV7-3
J: TRBJ2-2
size: -
D: TRBD2
CDR3: CASSLRAGGNTGELFF
DNA: TGTGCCAGCAGCTTAAGAGCGGGAGGGAACACCGGGGAGCTGTTTTTT

V: TRBV29-1
J: TRBJ2-7
size: -
D: -
CDR3: CSVAEGTGLFF
DNA: -

V: TRBV3-1/TRBV3-2
J: TRBJ1-2
size: few
D: -
CDR3: CASSEEANYGYTF
DNA: TGTGCCAGCAGCGAGGAGGCGAACTATGGCTACACCTTC

V: TRBV9
J: TRBJ2-7
size: -
D: -
CDR3: CASSPHSRGYEQYF
DNA: TGTGCCAGCAGCCCGCACTCCCGAGGTTACGAGCAGTACTTC

V: TRBV6-6
J: TRBJ2-7
size: few
D: TRBD2
CDR3: CASSYLSGGKNEQYF
DNA: TGTGCCAGCAGTTACCTTAGCGGGGGGAAGAACGAGCAGTACTTC

V: TRBV10-3
J: TRBJ2-3
size: -
D: TRBD2
CDR3: CAISGGTSSDTQYF
DNA: TGTGCCATCAGTGGTGGGACTAGTTCCGATACGCAGTATTTT

V: TRBV10-3
J: TRBJ1-2
size: -
D: -
CDR3: CAISDTGNYGYTF
DNA: TGTGCCATCAGTGACACAGGCAACTATGGCTACACCTTC

V: TRBV29-1
J: TRBJ2-2
size: -
D: -
CDR3: CSVEVTGSGELFF
DNA: TGCAGCGTTGAAGTCACGGGGTCCGGGGAGCTGTTTTTT

V: TRBV30
J: TRBJ2-5
size: -
D: TRBD2
CDR3: CAWGSGGQETQYF
DNA: TGTGCCTGGGGTAGCGGGGGGCAAGAGACCCAGTACTTC

V: TRBV29-1
J: TRBJ2-7
size: -
D: -
CDR3: CSVSTSYEQYF
DNA: TGCAGCGTATCCACTTCCTACGAGCAGTACTTC

V: TRBV27
J: TRBJ2-5
size: once
D: TRBD1
CDR3: CASSFNRGVQETQYF
DNA: TGTGCCAGCAGTTTTAACAGGGGTGTACAAGAGACCCAGTACTTC

V: TRBV5-5
J: TRBJ2-3
size: -
D: TRBD2
CDR3: CASSATGTSGRAPTDTQYF
DNA: TGTGCCAGCAGCGCTACCGGGACTAGCGGGAGGGCCCCCACAGATACGCAGTATTTT

V: TRBV29-1
J: TRBJ2-6
size: -
D: TRBD2
CDR3: CSAAGASGGSGANVLTF
DNA: TGCAGCGCCGCGGGAGCTAGCGGGGGGTCTGGGGCCAACGTCCTGACTTTC

V: TRBV18
J: TRBJ1-5
size: -
D: TRBD1
CDR3: CASSPTGQALASNQPQHF
DNA: TGTGCCAGCTCACCTACGGGACAGGCTTTGGCTAGCAATCAGCCCCAGCATTTT

V: TRBV19
J: TRBJ1-5
size: -
D: TRBD1
CDR3: CASRDLTGGNQPQHF
DNA: TGTGCCAGTAGGGATTTGACAGGGGGGAATCAGCCCCAGCATTTT

V: TRBV5-1
J: TRBJ2-7
size: few
D: TRBD2
CDR3: CASSLARLAGGSEQYF
DNA: TGCGCCAGCAGCTTGGCGAGACTAGCGGGAGGCTCCGAGCAGTACTTC

V: TRBV5-6
J: TRBJ2-7
size: -
D: TRBD2
CDR3: CASSPAGGRYEQYF
DNA: TGTGCCAGCAGCCCAGCGGGAGGAAGATACGAGCAGTACTTC

V: TRBV5-1
J: TRBJ2-3
size: -
D: TRBD2
CDR3: CASSSRTSGASDTQYF
DNA: TGCGCCAGCAGCTCCAGGACTAGCGGGGCATCAGATACGCAGTATTTT

V: TRBV5-1
J: TRBJ2-3
size: -
D: -
CDR3: CASSLRATTDTQYF
DNA: TGCGCCAGCAGCTTGCGAGCTACCACAGATACGCAGTATTTT

V: TRBV28
J: TRBJ1-4
size: few
D: -
CDR3: CASSFGGATNEKLFF
DNA: TGTGCCAGCAGTTTTGGCGGTGCAACTAATGAAAAACTGTTTTTT

V: TRBV18
J: TRBJ1-1
size: -
D: -
CDR3: CASSKGGDTEAFF
DNA: TGTGCCAGCTCAAAGGGAGGGGACACTGAAGCTTTCTTT

V: TRBV10-1
J: TRBJ2-1
size: -
D: TRBD2
CDR3: CASSESGTTYNEQFF
DNA: TGCGCCAGCAGTGAGTCAGGGACTACATACAATGAGCAGTTCTTC

V: TRBV19
J: TRBJ2-7
size: -
D: TRBD2
CDR3: CASSPGRSTGLATYEQYF
DNA: TGTGCCAGTAGTCCCGGGAGGTCCACGGGACTAGCGACCTACGAGCAGTACTTC

V: TRBV9
J: TRBJ2-1
size: -
D: TRBD2
CDR3: CASTLGLAESYNEQFF
DNA: TGTGCCAGCACCCTTGGTCTAGCGGAATCCTACAATGAGCAGTTCTTC

V: TRBV5-6
J: TRBJ2-1
size: -
D: TRBD2
CDR3: CASSSKLAGTYNEQFF
DNA: TGTGCCAGCAGCTCTAAGCTAGCGGGCACATACAATGAGCAGTTCTTC

V: TRBV7-9
J: TRBJ1-4
size: -
D: -
CDR3: CASSYGQTEKLFF
DNA: TGTGCCAGCAGCTACGGACAGACAGAAAAACTGTTTTTT

V: TRBV10-2
J: TRBJ1-1
size: -
D: -
CDR3: CASSDQTIRGTEAFF
DNA: TGCGCCAGCAGCGATCAGACCATCAGGGGTACTGAAGCTTTCTTT

V: TRBV4-1
J: TRBJ2-7
size: -
D: -
CDR3: CASSQEWESSYEQYF
DNA: TGCGCCAGCAGCCAAGAGTGGGAGAGCTCCTACGAGCAGTACTTC

V: TRBV27
J: TRBJ2-1
size: -
D: TRBD2
CDR3: CASRRAGALDEQFF
DNA: TGTGCCAGCAGGAGAGCGGGAGCTCTTGATGAGCAGTTCTTC

V: TRBV3-1/TRBV3-2
J: TRBJ1-5
size: -
D: TRBD1
CDR3: CASSARGWNQPQHF
DNA: TGTGCCAGCAGCGCCAGGGGGTGGAATCAGCCCCAGCATTTT

V: TRBV11-3
J: TRBJ2-5
size: -
D: -
CDR3: CASSLVGGEGETQYF
DNA: TGTGCCAGCAGCTTAGTCGGGGGAGAGGGGGAGACCCAGTACTTC

V: TRBV7-2
J: TRBJ2-2
size: -
D: TRBD1
CDR3: CASSLAGGANTGELFF
DNA: TGTGCCAGCAGCTTAGCAGGGGGCGCGAACACCGGGGAGCTGTTTTTT

V: TRBV6-6
J: TRBJ2-7
size: -
D: TRBD2
CDR3: CASRPAGTYEQYF
DNA: TGTGCCAGCAGACCAGCGGGGACCTACGAGCAGTACTTC

V: TRBV6-1
J: TRBJ2-7
size: -
D: -
CDR3: CASSERARGGEQYF
DNA: TGTGCCAGCAGTGAAAGGGCTAGGGGAGGCGAGCAGTACTTC

V: TRBV7-9
J: TRBJ1-5
size: -
D: -
CDR3: CASSTGVQSQPQHF
DNA: TGTGCCAGCAGCACAGGCGTCCAGAGTCAGCCCCAGCATTTT

V: TRBV5-1
J: TRBJ2-2
size: -
D: -
CDR3: CASSYTPSTGELFF
DNA: TGCGCCAGCAGCTACACCCCTAGCACCGGGGAGCTGTTTTTT

V: TRBV4-2
J: TRBJ2-1
size: -
D: TRBD2
CDR3: CASSQETSGLHEQFF
DNA: TGTGCCAGCAGCCAAGAGACTAGCGGGCTCCATGAGCAGTTCTTC

V: TRBV10-2
J: TRBJ2-7
size: once
D: -
CDR3: CASNLQGNYEQYF
DNA: TGCGCCAGCAATTTACAGGGCAATTACGAGCAGTACTTC

V: TRBV19
J: TRBJ2-5
size: once
D: -
CDR3: CASSIYQSVETQYF
DNA: TGTGCCAGTAGTATCTACCAATCGGTGGAGACCCAGTACTTC

V: TRBV7-9
J: TRBJ2-1
size: once
D: TRBD2
CDR3: CASSLDHGLAGGRPFF
DNA: TGTGCCAGCAGCTTAGACCACGGACTAGCGGGGGGGCGTCCGTTCTTC

V: TRBV7-3
J: TRBJ2-2
size: -
D: TRBD1
CDR3: CASSWGQGARTGELFF
DNA: TGTGCCAGCAGCTGGGGACAGGGGGCGAGGACCGGGGAGCTGTTTTTT

V: TRBV7-2
J: TRBJ1-2
size: -
D: TRBD1
CDR3: CASSLDRDSVYGYTF
DNA: TGTGCCAGCAGCCTTGATAGGGACAGCGTCTATGGCTACACCTTC

V: TRBV3-1/TRBV3-2
J: TRBJ1-1
size: few
D: -
CDR3: CASSQVGGTEAFF
DNA: TGTGCCAGCAGCCAAGTGGGAGGGACTGAAGCTTTCTTT

V: TRBV2
J: TRBJ2-7
size: -
D: TRBD2
CDR3: CASSPRSGRTYEQYF
DNA: TGTGCCAGCAGTCCACGGAGCGGGAGGACCTACGAGCAGTACTTC

V: TRBV10-3
J: TRBJ2-7
size: -
D: TRBD1
CDR3: CAISETGVEQYF
DNA: TGTGCCATCAGTGAGACAGGGGTCGAGCAGTACTTC

V: TRBV5-4
J: TRBJ2-2
size: -
D: TRBD2
CDR3: CASSWGTSGPNTGELFF
DNA: TGTGCCAGCAGCTGGGGGACTAGCGGGCCGAACACCGGGGAGCTGTTTTTT

V: TRBV27
J: TRBJ2-4
size: -
D: TRBD2
CDR3: CASSLSVASGGAKNIQYF
DNA: TGTGCCAGCAGTTTATCGGTTGCTAGCGGGGGGGCCAAAAACATTCAGTACTTC

V: TRBV5-6
J: TRBJ2-6
size: once
D: -
CDR3: CASSSPGANVLTF
DNA: TGTGCCAGCAGCTCTCCTGGGGCCAACGTCCTGACTTTC